The sequence of this T cell receptor (beta chain) was determined in a study of OX40 agonist ivuxolimab in advanced cancers. Note on this clone: Its antigen is not known.

General observations from the study: Among T cells, CD8+ cells averaged more expanded clones than CD4+ cells.

The assay was immunoSEQ multiplex PCR, and TCRdb's table has in-frame clones only and misses some. The table shows tens of thousands of clones, with roughly nine tenths occurring only once. Germline V lookup: CDR1 MNHEY, CDR2 SMNVEV (reference sequence). V was clipped by 0 bases and J by 6 bases, with 6 bases between them. CDR3 length equals 13 residues. The chain carries TRBV27 and TRBJ2-1; D is ambiguous. The input for sequencing was CD4+ or CD8+ T cells sorted from blood, taken in a trial of the OX40 agonist ivuxolimab. The TCR was taken from an adult with an advanced solid tumor such as melanoma, head and neck, liver or kidney cancer. The CDR3 region is CASSLSVTNEQFF. The CDR3 nucleotides are TGTGCCAGCAGTTTATCGGTAACCAATGAGCAGTTCTTC.